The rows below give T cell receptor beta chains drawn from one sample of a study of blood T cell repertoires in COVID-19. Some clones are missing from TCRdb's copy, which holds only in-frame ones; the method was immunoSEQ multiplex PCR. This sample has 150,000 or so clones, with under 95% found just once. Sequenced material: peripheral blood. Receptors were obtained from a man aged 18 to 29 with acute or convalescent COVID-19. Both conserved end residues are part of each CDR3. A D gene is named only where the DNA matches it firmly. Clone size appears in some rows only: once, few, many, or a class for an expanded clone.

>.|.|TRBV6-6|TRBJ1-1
CASSLPGNTEAFF
TGTGCCAGCAGCCTCCCCGGGAACACTGAAGCTTTCTTT
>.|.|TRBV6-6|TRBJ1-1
CASSYFTEGTEAFF
TGTGCCAGCAGTTACTTCACCGAGGGCACTGAAGCTTTCTTT
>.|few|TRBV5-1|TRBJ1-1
CASSRGQSNTEAFF
TGCGCCAGCAGCCGCGGACAGTCGAACACTGAAGCTTTCTTT
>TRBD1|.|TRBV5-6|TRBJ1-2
CASSGGQGAGGYTF
TGTGCCAGCAGCGGGGGACAGGGGGCTGGTGGCTACACCTTC
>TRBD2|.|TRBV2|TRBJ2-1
CASTWTSGGRLEQFF
TGTGCCAGCACCTGGACTAGCGGGGGCCGGTTAGAGCAGTTCTTC
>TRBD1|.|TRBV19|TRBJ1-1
CASLVTGVNTEAFF
TGTGCCAGTCTAGTAACAGGGGTGAACACTGAAGCTTTCTTT
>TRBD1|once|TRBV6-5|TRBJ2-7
CASSPRGYEQYF
TGTGCCAGCAGTCCCAGGGGGTACGAGCAGTACTTC
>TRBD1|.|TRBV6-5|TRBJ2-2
CASSYDPGGTGELFF
TGTGCCAGCAGTTATGATCCAGGGGGCACCGGGGAGCTGTTTTTT
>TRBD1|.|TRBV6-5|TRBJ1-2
CASRADRVRFGGYTF
TGTGCCAGCAGAGCAGACAGGGTTCGATTCGGCGGCTACACCTTC
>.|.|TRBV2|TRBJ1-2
CASQPHPGVGNYGYTF
TGTGCCAGCCAGCCACACCCGGGGGTCGGGAACTATGGCTACACCTTC
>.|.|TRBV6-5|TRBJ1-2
CASRPGGGDGYTF
TGTGCCAGCAGACCCGGCGGGGGGGATGGCTACACCTTC
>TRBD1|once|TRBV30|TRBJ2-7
CAWSVPPPGTGTYEQYF
TGTGCCTGGAGTGTACCCCCCCCGGGGACAGGGACCTACGAGCAGTACTTC
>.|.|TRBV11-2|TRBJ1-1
CASSSREGGTEAFF
TGTGCCAGCAGCTCACGGGAGGGAGGGACTGAAGCTTTCTTT
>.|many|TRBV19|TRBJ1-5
CASSIGVRGDQPQHF
TGTGCCAGTAGTATTGGGGTACGGGGGGATCAGCCCCAGCATTTT
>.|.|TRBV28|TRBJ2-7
CASSFPQVDSGAYEQYF
TGTGCCAGCAGTTTCCCCCAGGTTGATAGCGGCGCCTACGAGCAGTACTTC
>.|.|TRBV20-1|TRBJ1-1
CSARGAVEAFF
TGCAGTGCTAGAGGAGCGGTTGAAGCTTTCTTT
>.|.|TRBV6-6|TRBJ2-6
CASSYSSTGANVLTF
TGTGCCAGCAGTTACTCATCTACTGGGGCCAACGTCCTGACTTTC
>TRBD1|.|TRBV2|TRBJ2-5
CASSEGQGAQETQYF
TGTGCCAGCAGTGAGGGCCAGGGGGCACAAGAGACCCAGTACTTC
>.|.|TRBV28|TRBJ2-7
CASNDRLDEQYF
TGTGCCAGCAACGACAGGCTCGACGAGCAGTACTTC
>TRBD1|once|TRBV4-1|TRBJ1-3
CASREVGTVNTIYF
TGCGCCAGCAGAGAGGTTGGGACAGTGAACACCATATATTTT
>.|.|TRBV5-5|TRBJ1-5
CASSETGYSNQPQHF
TGTGCCAGCAGCGAGACAGGATATAGCAATCAGCCCCAGCATTTT
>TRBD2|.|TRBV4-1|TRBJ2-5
CASSRISSSGRAAETQYF
TGCGCCAGCAGCCGAATCTCCTCTAGCGGGAGGGCCGCGGAGACCCAGTACTTC
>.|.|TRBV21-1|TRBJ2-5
CASSKEGGRRNQETQYF
TGTGCCAGCAGCAAAGAGGGAGGCCGCCGAAACCAAGAGACCCAGTACTTC
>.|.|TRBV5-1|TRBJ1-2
CASSRDQGGHYGYTF
TGCGCCAGCAGCAGGGATCAGGGAGGCCACTATGGCTACACCTTC
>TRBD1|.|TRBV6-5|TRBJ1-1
CASSSTRQGNTEAFF
TGTGCCAGCAGCTCTACTCGACAGGGCAACACTGAAGCTTTCTTT
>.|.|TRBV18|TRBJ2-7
CASSPEQGIIAYEQYF
TGTGCCAGCTCACCCGAACAGGGTATAATTGCCTACGAGCAGTACTTC
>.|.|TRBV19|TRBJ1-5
CASSPRNQPQHF
TGTGCCAGTAGTCCCCGTAATCAGCCCCAGCATTTT
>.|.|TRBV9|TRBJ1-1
CASGGETGTEAFF
TGTGCCAGCGGGGGGGAGACGGGCACTGAAGCTTTCTTT
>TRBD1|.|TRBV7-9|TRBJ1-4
CASRQGQGVEKLFF
TGTGCCAGCAGGCAGGGACAGGGCGTCGAAAAACTGTTTTTT
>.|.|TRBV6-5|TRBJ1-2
CASGTPGQHNYGYTF
TGTGCCAGCGGTACACCGGGACAACATAACTATGGCTACACCTTC
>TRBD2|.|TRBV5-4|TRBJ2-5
CASSFKGGPETQYF
TGTGCCAGCAGCTTTAAGGGAGGGCCCGAGACCCAGTACTTC
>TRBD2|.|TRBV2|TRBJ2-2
CASSETSGNTGELFF
TGTGCCAGCAGTGAGACTAGCGGGAACACCGGGGAGCTGTTTTTT
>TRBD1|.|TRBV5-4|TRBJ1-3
CASSADQGGLGNTIYF
TGTGCCAGCAGCGCTGATCAGGGGGGACTCGGAAACACCATATATTTT
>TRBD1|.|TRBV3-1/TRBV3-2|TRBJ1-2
CASSQRESGGTYGYTF
TGTGCCAGCAGCCAAAGGGAGTCAGGGGGGACCTATGGCTACACCTTC
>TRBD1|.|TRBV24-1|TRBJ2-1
CATSDPTGTGKNEQFF
TGTGCCACCAGTGACCCCACCGGGACAGGTAAAAATGAGCAGTTCTTC
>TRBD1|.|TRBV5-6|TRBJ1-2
CASSPRDSRGYGYTF
TGTGCCAGCAGCCCCCGGGACAGCAGGGGCTATGGCTACACCTTC
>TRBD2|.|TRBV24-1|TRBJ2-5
CATRGGTRSDGETQYF
TGTGCCACCAGGGGGGGGACTAGGTCGGATGGAGAGACCCAGTACTTC
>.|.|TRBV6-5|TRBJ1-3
CASSSQGNTIYF
TGTGCCAGCAGTTCACAGGGCAACACCATATATTTT
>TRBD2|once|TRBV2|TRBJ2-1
CASSGRLAGGLFYNEQFF
TGTGCCAGCAGTGGTCGGCTAGCGGGAGGGTTATTCTACAATGAGCAGTTCTTC
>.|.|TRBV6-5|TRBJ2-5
CASSPSQETQYF
TGTGCCAGCAGCCCCAGCCAAGAGACCCAGTACTTC
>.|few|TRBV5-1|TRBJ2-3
CASSERGDTQYF
TGCGCCAGCAGCGAAAGGGGAGATACGCAGTATTTT
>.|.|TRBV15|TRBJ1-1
CATSRQSTGTEAFF
TGTGCCACCAGCAGACAGTCGACAGGAACTGAAGCTTTCTTT
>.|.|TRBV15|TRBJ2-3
CATSRDLAGTDTQYF
TGTGCCACCAGCAGAGACCTGGCCGGGACAGATACGCAGTATTTT
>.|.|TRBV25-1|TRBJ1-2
CASSEQGTRNYGYTF
TGTGCCAGCAGTGAACAGGGCACCCGCAACTATGGCTACACCTTC
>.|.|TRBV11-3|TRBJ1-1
CASSFQGNTEAFF
TGTGCCAGCAGCTTTCAGGGGAACACTGAAGCTTTCTTT
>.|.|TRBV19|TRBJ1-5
CASSILTQGFGDQPQHF
TGTGCCAGTAGTATCTTAACTCAGGGCTTCGGTGATCAGCCCCAGCATTTT
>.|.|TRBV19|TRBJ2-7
CASLGQSSYEQYF
TGTGCCAGCCTAGGACAGAGCTCCTACGAGCAGTACTTC
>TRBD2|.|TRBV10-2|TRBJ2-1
CASSYGTSGGGNEQFF
TGCGCCAGCAGTTACGGGACTAGCGGGGGGGGCAATGAGCAGTTCTTC
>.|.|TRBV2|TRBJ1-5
CASRSLQGEGNQPQHF
TGTGCCAGCCGCTCCCTACAGGGCGAAGGCAATCAGCCCCAGCATTTT
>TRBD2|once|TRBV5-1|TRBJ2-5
CASSLGMTSAQETQYF
TGCGCCAGCAGCTTGGGGATGACTAGCGCCCAAGAGACCCAGTACTTC
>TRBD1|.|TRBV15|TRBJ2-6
CATSTGTGVLTGANVLTF
TGTGCCACCAGCACCGGGACAGGGGTTCTGACTGGGGCCAACGTCCTGACTTTC
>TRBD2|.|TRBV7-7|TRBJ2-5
CASSLIVGGAGQETQYF
TGTGCCAGCAGCTTAATAGTCGGGGGGGCAGGGCAAGAGACCCAGTACTTC
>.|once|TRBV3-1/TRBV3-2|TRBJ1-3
CASSPHPGQGNTIYF
TGTGCCAGCAGCCCTCATCCGGGACAAGGAAACACCATATATTTT
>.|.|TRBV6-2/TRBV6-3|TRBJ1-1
CASSYTWTSFFFTEAFF
TGTGCCAGCAGTTACACGTGGACAAGCTTTTTTTTTACTGAAGCTTTCTTT
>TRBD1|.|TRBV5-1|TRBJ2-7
CASSSPGQGSIAYEQYF
TGCGCCAGCAGCTCTCCGGGACAGGGAAGTATCGCCTACGAGCAGTACTTC